The 11 T cell receptor beta chains reported below all come from one sample, sequenced in a study of cytomegalovirus exposure and HLA in healthy donors. PCR involved 60 Vbeta and 13 Jbeta primers. TCRdb's table, derived via immunoSEQ multiplex PCR, lists solely in-frame clones and lacks some. The table lists roughly 150,000 clones, about 81% of them singletons. The sequenced sample consisted of PBMCs. The receptors stem from a woman between 18 and 29 years old in good health and CMV-seronegative.

In this sample, this clone turned up once. Here the CDR3 reads CASSVGLVGDEQFF. In DNA form, the CDR3 reads TGTGCCAGCAGCGTAGGACTAGTCGGGGATGAGCAGTTCTTC. The genes are TRBV9 and TRBJ2-1, with D perhaps TRBD2 (6 bases). With 0 bases removed from V and 8 bases from J, the gap between germline ends came to 12 bases. CDR3 size: 14 residues. Germline CDR1 SGDLS, CDR2 YYNGEE.

This chain's CDR3 is CSVESITGGSYNEQFF. The CDR3 DNA reads as TGCAGCGTTGAATCCATAACGGGGGGCTCCTACAATGAGCAGTTCTTC. The chain recombines TRBV29-1 with TRBJ2-1, with TRBD2 matching 7 bases. Losses at the gene ends were 2 bases for V and 0 bases for J; bases not matched to a gene: 7. This CDR3 is built from 16 residues. Germline V lookup: CDR1 SQVTM, CDR2 ANQGSEA.

The V and J genes are TRBV7-2 and TRBJ2-7; 8 nucleotides line up with TRBD2. Germline loops: CDR1 SGHTA, CDR2 FQGNSA. V was clipped by 2 bases and J by 5 bases; unmatched bases: 11. The CDR3 totals 16 residues. The CDR3 spells CASSLNFGLALHEQYF. The CDR3, as DNA: TGTGCCAGCAGCTTAAACTTTGGACTAGCACTTCACGAGCAGTACTTC.

This clone has only one observation. The chain couples TRBV19 to TRBJ1-1; unclear D gene. The CDR3 runs to 13 residues. V was clipped by 5 bases and J by 0 bases, with 7 bases between them. CDR1 is LNHDA, CDR2 SQIVND, per germline (reference sequence). CDR3 residues: CASSLSMNTEAFF. The CDR3 DNA follows: TGTGCCAGTAGTCTCTCTATGAACACTGAAGCTTTCTTT. Combining the CDR3 with reference TRBV19 and TRBJ1-1 gives the whole variable domain DGGITQSPKYLFRKEGQNVTLSCEQNLNHDAMYWYRQDPGQGLRLIYYSQIVNDFQKGDIAEGYSVSREKKESFPLTVTSAQKNPTAFYLCASSLSMNTEAFFGQGTRLTVV.

The chain links TRBV7-9 to TRBJ1-1; D gene uncertain. The germline V and J ends were trimmed by 9 bases and 1 base, with 12 bases remaining between them. Germline CDR1 reads SEHNR; CDR2 reads FQNEAQ (reference sequence). This CDR3 has 13 residues. The CDR3 reads CASWAPENTEAFF. In nucleotides, the CDR3 is TGTGCCAGTTGGGCCCCGGAGAACACTGAAGCTTTCTTT. Drawing the rest from reference TRBV7-9 and TRBJ1-1, the complete variable domain is DTGVSQNPRHKITKRGQNVTFRCDPISEHNRLYWYRQTLGQGPEFLTYFQNEAQLEKSRLLSDRFSAERPKGSFSTLEIQRTEQGDSAMYLCASWAPENTEAFFGQGTRLTVV.

A note on this clone: Distinct nucleotide sequences in the sample also encode this CDR3. The chain uses TRBV18 and TRBJ2-7; 7 bases fit TRBD1. V dropped 3 bases and J dropped 1; count of bases not matched to a gene: 6. Per the germline V gene, CDR1 is KGHSH and CDR2 is LQKENI. This CDR3 contains 15 residues. The CDR3 region has the DNA TGTGCCAGCTCACCCCCCGGGACAGTGTCCTACGAGCAGTACTTC. Encoded protein: CASSPPGTVSYEQYF.

V usage is TRBV6-1 and J usage is TRBJ2-7, with TRBD1 matching 7 bases. Trimming took 7 bases from V and 3 from J; bases not matched to a gene: 6. This CDR3 has 13 residues. CDR1 and CDR2 (germline): MNHNS, SASEGT. CDR3 protein: CASKSGDSYEQYF. CDR3 nucleotides: TGTGCCAGCAAGAGTGGGGACAGCTACGAGCAGTACTTC.

This clone has a handful of counts. The chain links TRBV6-1 to TRBJ1-6; D is undetermined. V lost 1 base and J 0 bases, leaving 4 bases between the germline ends. The germline V gene has CDR1 MNHNS and CDR2 SASEGT. The CDR3 sequence is 15 residues long. Here the CDR3 DNA reads TGTGCCAGCAGTGAAGTACTCTCCTATAATTCACCCCTCCACTTT. Its translation is CASSEVLSYNSPLHF.

V gene TRBV7-9 combines with J gene TRBJ2-3, with D perhaps matching TRBD1 (5 bases). CDR1 is SEHNR, CDR2 FQNEAQ, per germline (reference sequence). CDR3 length equals 14 residues. Trimming took 3 bases from V and 5 from J, leaving 12 bases between them. CDR3 amino acids: CASSFGLGLDTQYF. CDR3 sequence (DNA): TGTGCCAGCAGCTTCGGTCTGGGGCTAGATACGCAGTATTTT. The full variable domain, in which reference TRBV7-9 and TRBJ2-3 provide the parts outside the CDR3, is DTGVSQNPRHKITKRGQNVTFRCDPISEHNRLYWYRQTLGQGPEFLTYFQNEAQLEKSRLLSDRFSAERPKGSFSTLEIQRTEQGDSAMYLCASSFGLGLDTQYFGPGTRLTVL.

V gene TRBV7-3 combines with J gene TRBJ2-5, with 9 bases fitting TRBD1. V shed 5 bases and J 5 bases; nucleotides not matched to a gene: 12. The CDR3 is 16 amino acids. Germline values: CDR1 SGHTA, CDR2 FQGTGA. CDR3 nucleotides: TGTGCCAGCAGCCCGACGAGTACAGGGGGCAGGGAGACCCAGTACTTC. Protein sequence: CASSPTSTGGRETQYF.

V usage is TRBV18 and J usage is TRBJ1-1, with D possibly matching TRBD1 (5 bases). With 2 bases removed from V and 1 base from J, the gap between germline ends came to 5 bases. Germline V gives CDR1 KGHSH, CDR2 LQKENI. This CDR3 has 13 amino acids. Here the CDR3 DNA reads TGTGCCAGCTCACCAGGGGCGAACACTGAAGCTTTCTTT. Protein sequence: CASSPGANTEAFF.